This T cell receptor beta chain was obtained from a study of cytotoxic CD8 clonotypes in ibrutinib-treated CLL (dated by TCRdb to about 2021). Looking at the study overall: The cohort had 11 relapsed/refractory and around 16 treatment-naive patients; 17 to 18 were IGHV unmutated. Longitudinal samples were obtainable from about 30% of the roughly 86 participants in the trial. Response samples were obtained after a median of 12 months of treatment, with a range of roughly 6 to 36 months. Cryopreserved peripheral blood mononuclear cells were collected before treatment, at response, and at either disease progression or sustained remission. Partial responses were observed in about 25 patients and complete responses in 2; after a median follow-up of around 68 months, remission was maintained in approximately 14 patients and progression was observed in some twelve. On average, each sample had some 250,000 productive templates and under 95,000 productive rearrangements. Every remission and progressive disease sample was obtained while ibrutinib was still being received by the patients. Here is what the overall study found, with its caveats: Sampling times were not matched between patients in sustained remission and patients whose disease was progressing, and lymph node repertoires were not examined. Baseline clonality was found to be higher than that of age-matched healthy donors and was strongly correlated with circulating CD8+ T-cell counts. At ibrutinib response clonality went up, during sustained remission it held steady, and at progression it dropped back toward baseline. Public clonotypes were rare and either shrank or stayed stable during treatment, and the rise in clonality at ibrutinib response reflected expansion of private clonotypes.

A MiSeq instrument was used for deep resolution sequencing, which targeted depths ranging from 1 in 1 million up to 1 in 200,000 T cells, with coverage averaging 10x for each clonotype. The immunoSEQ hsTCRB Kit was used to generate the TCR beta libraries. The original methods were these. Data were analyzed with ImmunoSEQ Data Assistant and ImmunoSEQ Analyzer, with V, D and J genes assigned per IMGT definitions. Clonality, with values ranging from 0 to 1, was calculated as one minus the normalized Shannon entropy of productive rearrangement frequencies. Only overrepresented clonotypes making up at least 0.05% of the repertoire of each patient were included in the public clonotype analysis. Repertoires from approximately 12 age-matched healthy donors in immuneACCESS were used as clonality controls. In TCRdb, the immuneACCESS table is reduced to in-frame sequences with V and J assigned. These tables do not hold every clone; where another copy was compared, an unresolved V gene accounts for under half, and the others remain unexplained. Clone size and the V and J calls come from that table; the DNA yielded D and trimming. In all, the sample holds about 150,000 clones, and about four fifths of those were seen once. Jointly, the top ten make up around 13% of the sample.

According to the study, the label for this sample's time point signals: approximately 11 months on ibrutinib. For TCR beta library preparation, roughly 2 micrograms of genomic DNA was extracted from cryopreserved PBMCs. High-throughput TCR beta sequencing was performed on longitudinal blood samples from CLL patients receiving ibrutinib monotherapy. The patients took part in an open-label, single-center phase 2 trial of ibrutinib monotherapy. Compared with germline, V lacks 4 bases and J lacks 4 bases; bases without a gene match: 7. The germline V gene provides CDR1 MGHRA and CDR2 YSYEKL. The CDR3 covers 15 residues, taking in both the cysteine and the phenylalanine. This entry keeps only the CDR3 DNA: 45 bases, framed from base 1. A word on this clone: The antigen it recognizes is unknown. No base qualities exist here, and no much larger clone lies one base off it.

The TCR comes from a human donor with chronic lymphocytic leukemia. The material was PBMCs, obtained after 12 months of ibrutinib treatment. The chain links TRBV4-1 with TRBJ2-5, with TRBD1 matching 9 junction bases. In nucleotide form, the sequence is TGCGCCAGCAGCCTTGACTCGACAGGGGGAGAGACCCAGTACTTC. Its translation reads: CASSLDSTGGETQYF.